This T cell receptor beta chain appears in the sequencing data of a study of beta chain features in type 1 diabetes. In all sorted populations, purity surpassed 95%. A note on this clone: Its matching antigen is unknown.

Isolated RNA was reverse transcribed in full, so expressed TCRB transcripts were sequenced. Sequencing was performed with immunoSEQ multiplex PCR; in TCRdb, only in-frame clones are kept and a portion is missing. The sample carries fewer than 25,000 clones, 55% to 70% recorded once. General observations from the study: The naive, central memory and Treg TCRB repertoires of patients appeared to be more similar to one another than those of healthy donors. Type 1 diabetes patients had VDJ junctions that carried fewer insertions and more deletions. Moderate yet significant TCRB CDR3 shortening was seen in Type 1 diabetes patients in all four CD4+ subsets.

This CDR3 has 12 amino acids. Germline V gene data show CDR1 as SGHDT and CDR2 as YYEEEE. Trimming took 4 bases from V and 5 from J, leaving 7 bases between them. The V gene is TRBV5-6, the J gene TRBJ2-1, with D uncertain. Sample: Tregs from blood. The sequence was obtained from a man between 18 and 35 years old with type 1 diabetes. CDR3 DNA sequence: TGTGCCAGCAGCCCAGTCAACAATGAGCAGTTCTTC. Amino acid sequence: CASSPVNNEQFF.